The 31 T cell receptor beta chains presented below share a single source sample, sequenced in a study of breast tumors, draining lymph nodes, adjacent tissues. TCRdb reanalysed the multiplex PCR reads using MiXCR and keeps one entry per CDR3 protein. Here the sample spans tens of thousands of distinct CDR3 sequences, around 23% being singletons. The source material was breast tumor tissue. All receptors derive from a female donor with breast cancer. Some clones in this sample may be carry-over from other donors' samples.

About this clonotype: A much bigger clone sits one base away, suggesting this may be a read error. This sequence joins TRBV7-2 and TRBJ2-2; possible D gene TRBD1, 5 bases. CDR1 and CDR2 (germline): SGHTA, FQGNSA. CDR3 length: 12 residues. V was clipped by 8 bases and J by 10 bases, with 14 bases between them. CDR3 in DNA: TGTGCCAGCGGCGCCACAGGACAGGAGCTGTTTTTT. This encodes CASGATGQELFF.

This clonotype occurred many times. V and J are TRBV28 and TRBJ1-2; D gene ambiguous. Germline V gene sequence: CDR1 MDHEN, CDR2 SYDVKM. Trimming shortened V by 5 bases and J by 2 bases, and 6 bases separated the two germline ends. This CDR3 region has 12 residues. The CDR3 DNA is TGTGCCAGCAGTCCGAACAACTATGGCTACACCTTC. It yields the protein CASSPNNYGYTF.

The chain joins TRBV7-8 to TRBJ2-3, with TRBD2 matching 10 bases. This CDR3 spans 15 amino acids. Per germline, CDR1 SGHVS and CDR2 FQNEAQ. The J segment lost 4 bases and the V segment lost 7 bases, leaving 8 bases of the junction unmatched. This CDR3 reads CASNPSGRAPDTQYF. The CDR3 DNA is TGTGCCAGCAACCCCAGCGGGAGGGCCCCAGATACGCAGTATTTT.

Ten or more counts support this clonotype. The chain uses TRBV19 and TRBJ1-5; 8 bases agree with TRBD1. Per germline, CDR1 LNHDA and CDR2 SQIVND (reference sequence). The CDR3 totals 19 residues. V gave up 5 bases and J gave up 0 bases; unmatched junction bases: 15. CDR3 region: CASSATYETGVHSNQPQHF. The CDR3 DNA reads TGTGCCAGTAGTGCCACCTACGAGACAGGGGTTCATAGCAATCAGCCCCAGCATTTT.

The genes are TRBV11-2 and TRBJ2-5; D remains unclear. The CDR3 sequence is 13 residues long. Germline-derived CDR1 and CDR2 are SGHAT and FQNNGV. V was cut by 5 bases and J by 5 bases, with 12 bases left in between. CDR3 amino acids: CASSQDGLETQYF. CDR3 in DNA: TGTGCCAGCAGCCAAGACGGGTTGGAGACCCAGTACTTC.

In its sample, this clonotype was seen many times. The V and J genes are TRBV5-1 and TRBJ2-5; D is uncertain. The V gene lost 5 bases and the J gene lost 2 bases, with 13 bases spanning the gap. The CDR3 spans 14 residues. Germline CDR1 and CDR2: SGHRS and YFSETQ. The CDR3 DNA reads TGCGCCAGCAGTCCGGACGGCCTACAAGAGACCCAGTACTTC. Its translation: CASSPDGLQETQYF.

This clonotype was recorded many times. The V and J genes are TRBV7-2 and TRBJ2-2, with a tentative D call TRBD2 (7 bases). Looked up from germline, CDR1 is SGHTA and CDR2 is FQGNSA. V was cut by 2 bases and J by 3 bases, with 16 bases left in between. CDR3 size: 17 residues. The CDR3 reads CASSLRWGGRDTGELFF. The DNA of the CDR3 is TGTGCCAGCAGCTTAAGGTGGGGGGGGCGTGACACCGGGGAGCTGTTTTTT. The full variable domain, its missing parts supplied by reference TRBV7-2 and TRBJ2-2, is GAGVSQSPSNKVTEKGKDVELRCDPISGHTALYWYRQSLGQGLEFLIYFQGNSAPDKSGLPSDRFSAERTGGSVSTLTIQRTQQEDSAVYLCASSLRWGGRDTGELFFGEGSRLTVL.

There are many counts of this clonotype. The CDR3 loop is CSARGGGSSYNSPLHF. The CDR3 region has the DNA TGCAGTGCTAGGGGCGGCGGGAGCTCCTATAATTCACCCCTCCACTTT. This chain connects TRBV20-1 to TRBJ1-6; D gene uncertain. With 3 bases removed from V and 0 bases from J, the gap between germline ends came to 12 bases. This CDR3 has 16 amino acids. CDR1 is DFQATT, CDR2 SNEGSKA, per germline (reference sequence).

This clonotype was detected only a few times. The rearrangement uses TRBV6-5 and TRBJ1-4; D is perhaps TRBD1 (5 bases). V gave up 6 bases and J gave up 4 bases, with 18 bases separating them. The CDR3 runs 16 residues. Looked up from germline, CDR1 is MNHEY and CDR2 is SVGAGI. The DNA of the CDR3 is TGTGCCAGCAGGCCACAGACGAACGGGGGTAATGAAAAACTGTTTTTT. As protein: CASRPQTNGGNEKLFF.

The V gene is TRBV29-1, the J gene TRBJ2-7; TRBD2 matches 9 bases. This CDR3 is 16 amino acids long. V shed 3 bases, J shed 3 bases, and the junction held 12 bases outside the gene matches. In germline, CDR1 is SQVTM, CDR2 ANQGSEA. The CDR3 DNA reads as TGCAGCGTTGATAGTGGGGGTAGCGGGAGTATCTACGAGCAGTACTTC. Its translation: CSVDSGGSGSIYEQYF.

The table lists this clonotype with many counts. The chain joins TRBV11-2 to TRBJ2-3; the D is unclear. CDR1 SGHAT and CDR2 FQNNGV come from the germline V gene. The CDR3 extends over 15 amino acids. Trimming removed 2 bases from V and 3 bases from J, with 12 bases in between. CDR3 DNA: TGTGCCAGCAGCTTACAAGGGTATAGGACAGATACGCAGTATTTT. Protein product: CASSLQGYRTDTQYF.

This clonotype was recorded many times. The gene calls are TRBV9 and TRBJ2-1; TRBD2 aligns across 8 bases. The germline V gene has CDR1 SGDLS and CDR2 YYNGEE. This CDR3 region has 17 residues. With 3 bases clipped from V and 5 bases from J, the junction kept 13 bases outside the gene matches. The CDR3 loop is CASSAGTRSKRDNEQFF. The CDR3 DNA is TGTGCCAGCAGCGCCGGGACTAGATCAAAAAGAGACAATGAGCAGTTCTTC.

This clonotype was counted at least ten times. The rearrangement joins TRBV7-7 to TRBJ2-5, with TRBD2 matching 11 bases. CDR3 size: 18 residues. V was clipped by 0 bases and J by 0 bases; unmatched bases: 6. Germline CDR1 is SSHAT and CDR2 is FNYEAQ (reference sequence). The CDR3 region is CASSLAASGGNNQETQYF. In DNA form, the CDR3 reads TGTGCCAGCAGCTTAGCGGCTAGCGGGGGGAATAACCAAGAGACCCAGTACTTC.

The V and J genes are TRBV5-4 and TRBJ2-5; 7 bases are shared with TRBD2. V lost 0 bases, J lost 1 base, and 3 bases stayed unmatched. There are 15 residues in the CDR3. Germline lookup yields CDR1 SGHNT and CDR2 YYREEE (reference sequence). CDR3 DNA sequence: TGTGCCAGCAGCTTGGCGGCTAGCGGCCAAGAGACCCAGTACTTC. Encoded protein: CASSLAASGQETQYF.

This clonotype has only a few counts. The J gene is TRBJ1-1, the V gene TRBV13, with 8 bases that match TRBD1. V trimming: 3 bases; J trimming: 10 bases; junction bases outside the gene matches: 7. The CDR3 sequence is 13 residues long. Germline lookup yields CDR1 PRHDT and CDR2 FYEKMQ (reference sequence). Here the CDR3 reads CASSLGRGRRAFF. In nucleotides, the CDR3 is TGTGCCAGCAGCTTGGGCAGGGGGCGCAGAGCTTTCTTT.

The chain carries TRBV7-2 and TRBJ1-6, with 7 bases aligning to TRBD1. The CDR3 totals 14 residues. After removal of 5 bases from V and 6 bases from J, the junction contained 4 bases not matched to a gene. Germline V CDR1 and CDR2: SGHTA, FQGNSA. The CDR3 bases are TGTGCCAGCAGCCAAGGGACAGCTAATTCACCCCTCCACTTT. Amino acids: CASSQGTANSPLHF.

This clonotype has at least ten counts. V usage is TRBV7-9 and J usage is TRBJ2-1, with D perhaps matching TRBD1 (5 bases). V was trimmed by 5 bases and J by 5 bases, leaving 13 bases between them. This CDR3 contains 14 residues. Germline-derived CDR1 and CDR2 are SEHNR and FQNEAQ (reference sequence). In DNA, the CDR3 is TGTGCCAGCAGCCCCCAGACAGAGAACAATGAGCAGTTCTTC. It codes for CASSPQTENNEQFF.

This clonotype was found a few times. Compared with germline, one end of the junction differs, possibly owing to a read error. The rearrangement joins TRBV5-1 to TRBJ2-7; D is uncertain. Per the germline V gene, CDR1 is SGHRS and CDR2 is YFSETQ. This CDR3 is 13 amino acids long. CDR3 in amino acids: CASSLGGSCEQYF. The CDR3 nucleotides read TGCGCCAGCAGCTTGGGCGGTTCCTGCGAGCAGTACTTC.

The chain couples TRBV5-1 to TRBJ2-7, with TRBD2 identical over 7 bases. Germline V gives CDR1 SGHRS, CDR2 YFSETQ. The V gene end was trimmed by 0 bases and the J gene end by 0 bases; junction bases not matched to a gene: 3. This CDR3 has 15 amino acids. The CDR3 region is CASSLAGGSSYEQYF. The CDR3 coding sequence is TGCGCCAGCAGCTTGGCCGGGGGGAGCTCCTACGAGCAGTACTTC.

This clonotype has ten or more counts. The J gene is TRBJ2-7, the V gene TRBV5-1; weak D call: TRBD1 (5 bases). Germline CDR1 and CDR2: SGHRS and YFSETQ. V was trimmed by 1 base and J by 6 bases, leaving 20 bases between them. This CDR3 is built from 16 residues. CDR3 amino acids: CASSLRSVGAGREQYF. The CDR3 nucleotides read TGCGCCAGCAGCTTGAGGTCGGTAGGGGCAGGTCGCGAGCAGTACTTC.

The chain joins TRBV9 to TRBJ2-5; TRBD2 agrees at 9 bases. CDR1 and CDR2 (germline): SGDLS, YYNGEE. V shed 4 bases, J shed 5 bases, and the junction held 12 bases outside the gene matches. This CDR3 has 16 amino acids. The CDR3 nucleotides are TGTGCCAGCAGCTTATATGGCGGGGGGGCCGTGGAGACCCAGTACTTC. Its protein is CASSLYGGGAVETQYF.

The chain has TRBV14 and TRBJ2-7; tentative D call: TRBD2 (7 bases). Germline V gives CDR1 SGHDN, CDR2 FVKESK. Trimming cost V 4 bases and J 3 bases, with 13 bases left between them. The length of the CDR3 is 14 residues. The chain's CDR3 is CASSPWEGVYEQYF. CDR3 sequence (DNA): TGTGCCAGCAGCCCCTGGGAGGGGGTCTACGAGCAGTACTTC.

With respect to this clonotype: A much larger clonotype is one base distant, so this may be a read error. The rearrangement uses TRBV6-6 and TRBJ2-2; TRBD1 aligns across 8 bases. Trimming at V came to 8 bases and at J to 6 bases, leaving 8 bases not matched to a gene. The CDR3 is made up of 14 amino acids. Germline loops: CDR1 MNHNY, CDR2 SVGAGI (reference sequence). The CDR3 nucleotides are TGTGCCAGCTGGGTTGGCAGGGGGCCCGGGGAGCTGTTTTTT. Encoded protein: CASWVGRGPGELFF.

This clonotype was seen more than once but under ten times. This rearrangement joins TRBV27 to TRBJ2-5; TRBD2 is a possible D gene (5 bases). The germline CDR1 and CDR2 sequences are MNHEY and SMNVEV (reference sequence). The ends were cut back, 5 bases at V and 4 bases at J, with 14 bases in the middle. The CDR3 extends over 14 amino acids. The CDR3 sequence is CASSDRARGETQYF. For the CDR3, the DNA is TGTGCCAGCAGTGACCGGGCCCGGGGAGAGACCCAGTACTTC.

The chain recombines TRBV28 with TRBJ1-6; D might be TRBD1 (5 bases). V lost 8 bases and J lost 5, with 13 bases in between. The germline CDR1 and CDR2 sequences are MDHEN and SYDVKM. The CDR3 extends over 14 amino acids. The CDR3 bases are TGTGCCAGCTCCCCGGGGCTCAATAATTCACCCCTCCACTTT. It specifies CASSPGLNNSPLHF.

This clonotype was recorded many times. This chain links TRBV2 with TRBJ1-3, with D uncertain. The CDR3 length is 14 residues. CDR1 and CDR2 (germline): SNHLY, FYNNEI. V dropped 2 bases and J dropped 0 bases, with 5 bases sitting between them. The DNA of the CDR3 is TGTGCCAGCAGTGAATTCGGCTCTGGAAACACCATATATTTT. Translated, it gives CASSEFGSGNTIYF.

This clonotype came up many times. V gene TRBV18 combines with J gene TRBJ1-4; 8 bases align to TRBD1. Trimming took 4 bases from V and 8 from J; bases not matched to a gene: 9. Germline V gene sequence: CDR1 KGHSH, CDR2 LQKENI. The CDR3 runs to 15 residues. The CDR3 loop is CASSLSTGDDEKLFF. As DNA, the CDR3 is TGTGCCAGCTCACTATCGACAGGGGATGACGAAAAACTGTTTTTT.

This clonotype was seen at least ten times. V gene TRBV7-2 combines with J gene TRBJ1-6; 10 bases match TRBD1. V trimming: 2 bases; J trimming: 8 bases; junction bases outside the gene matches: 6. The germline gives CDR1 SGHTA, CDR2 FQGNSA. The CDR3 consists of 16 residues. The CDR3 protein is CASSLYGTGVDSPLHF. Here the CDR3 DNA reads TGTGCCAGCAGCTTATATGGGACAGGGGTCGATTCACCCCTCCACTTT.

In this sample, this clonotype turned up a few times. Written as DNA, the CDR3 is TGCGCCAGCAGTGATTTAGCGGGAGAGGAATATTCCTACAATGAGCAGTTCTTC. Its translation: CASSDLAGEEYSYNEQFF. The chain couples TRBV10-2 to TRBJ2-1, with 9 bases that match TRBD2. Germline-derived CDR1 and CDR2 are WSHSY and SAAADI. This CDR3 has 18 residues. After removal of 3 bases from V and 1 base from J, the junction contained 10 bases not matched to a gene.

Turning to this clonotype: The CDR3 end shows no conserved phenylalanine or tryptophan, and so a read error is likely. This chain uses TRBV12-3 or TRBV12-4 with TRBJ1-3; no reliable D call. V lost 7 bases and J 1 base, leaving 8 bases between the germline ends. This CDR3 contains 13 residues. The CDR3: CASTGLSGNTIYL. The CDR3 DNA reads as TGTGCCAGCACCGGGTTGTCTGGAAACACCATATATTTG.

Notes on this clonotype: This may be a read error, as it is one base from a much larger clone. This chain connects TRBV19 to TRBJ1-5; 7 bases agree with TRBD1. Germline lookup yields CDR1 LNHDA and CDR2 SQIVND (reference sequence). This CDR3 region has 15 residues. The DNA for the CDR3 is TGTGGCAGTAGATTATCAGGGGGTTGGCGTCAGCCCCAGCATTTT. It translates to CGSRLSGGWRQPQHF.